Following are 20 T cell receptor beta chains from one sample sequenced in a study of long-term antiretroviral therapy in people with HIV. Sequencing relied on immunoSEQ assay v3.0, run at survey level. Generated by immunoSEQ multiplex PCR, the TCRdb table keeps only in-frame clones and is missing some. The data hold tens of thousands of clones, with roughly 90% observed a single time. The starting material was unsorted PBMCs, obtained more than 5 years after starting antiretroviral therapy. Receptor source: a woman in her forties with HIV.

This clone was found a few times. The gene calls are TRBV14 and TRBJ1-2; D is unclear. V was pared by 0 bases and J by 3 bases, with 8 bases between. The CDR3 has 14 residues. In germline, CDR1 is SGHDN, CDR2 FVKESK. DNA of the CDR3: TGTGCCAGCAGCCAAGAATCGGCAGACTATGGCTACACCTTC. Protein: CASSQESADYGYTF.

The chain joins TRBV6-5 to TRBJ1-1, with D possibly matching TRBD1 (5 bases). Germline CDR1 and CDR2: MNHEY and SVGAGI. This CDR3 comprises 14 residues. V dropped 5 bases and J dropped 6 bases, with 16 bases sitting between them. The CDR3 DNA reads TGTGCCAGCAGTACGACAGTTCAGGTCCCTGAAGCTTTCTTT. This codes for CASSTTVQVPEAFF.

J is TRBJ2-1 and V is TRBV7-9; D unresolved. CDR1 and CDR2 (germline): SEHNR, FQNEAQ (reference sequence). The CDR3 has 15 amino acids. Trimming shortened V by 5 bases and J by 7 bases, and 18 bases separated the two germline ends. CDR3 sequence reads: CASSPPIRVGNEQFF. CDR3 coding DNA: TGTGCCAGCAGCCCCCCTATTCGGGTCGGAAATGAGCAGTTCTTC. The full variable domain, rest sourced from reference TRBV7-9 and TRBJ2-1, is DTGVSQNPRHKITKRGQNVTFRCDPISEHNRLYWYRQTLGQGPEFLTYFQNEAQLEKSRLLSDRFSAERPKGSFSTLEIQRTEQGDSAMYLCASSPPIRVGNEQFFGPGTRLTVL.

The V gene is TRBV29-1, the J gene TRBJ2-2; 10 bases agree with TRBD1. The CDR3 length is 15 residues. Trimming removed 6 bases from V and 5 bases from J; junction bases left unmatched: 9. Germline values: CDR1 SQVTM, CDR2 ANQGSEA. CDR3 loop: CSVRSGQGVTGELFF. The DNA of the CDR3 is TGCAGCGTGCGGTCCGGACAGGGGGTAACCGGGGAGCTGTTTTTT.

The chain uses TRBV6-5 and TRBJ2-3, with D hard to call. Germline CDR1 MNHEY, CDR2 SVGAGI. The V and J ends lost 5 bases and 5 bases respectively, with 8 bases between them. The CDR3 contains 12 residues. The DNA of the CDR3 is TGTGCCAGCAGTACCCGACTAGATACGCAGTATTTT. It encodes CASSTRLDTQYF.

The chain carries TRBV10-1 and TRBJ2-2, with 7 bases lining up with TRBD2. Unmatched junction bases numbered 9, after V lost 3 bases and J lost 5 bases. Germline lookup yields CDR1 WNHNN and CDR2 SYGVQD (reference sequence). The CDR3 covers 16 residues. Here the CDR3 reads CASSDLADGRTGELFF. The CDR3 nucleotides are TGCGCCAGCAGTGACCTAGCGGACGGAAGGACCGGGGAGCTGTTTTTT.

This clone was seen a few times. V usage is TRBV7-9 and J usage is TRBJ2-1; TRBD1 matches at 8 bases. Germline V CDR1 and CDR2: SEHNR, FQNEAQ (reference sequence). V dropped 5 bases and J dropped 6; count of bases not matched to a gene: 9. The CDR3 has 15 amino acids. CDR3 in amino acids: CASSPPGQAANEQFF. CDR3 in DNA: TGTGCCAGCAGCCCGCCGGGACAGGCTGCCAATGAGCAGTTCTTC.

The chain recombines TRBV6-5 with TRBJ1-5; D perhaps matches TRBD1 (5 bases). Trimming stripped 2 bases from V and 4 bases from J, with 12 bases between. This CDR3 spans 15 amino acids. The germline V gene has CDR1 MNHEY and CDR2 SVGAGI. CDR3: CASSYGGMGNQPQHF. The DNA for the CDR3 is TGTGCCAGCAGTTACGGGGGTATGGGGAATCAGCCCCAGCATTTT.

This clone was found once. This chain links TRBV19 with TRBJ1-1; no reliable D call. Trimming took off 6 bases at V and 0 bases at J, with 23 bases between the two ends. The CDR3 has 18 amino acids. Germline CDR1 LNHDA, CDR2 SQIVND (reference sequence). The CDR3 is CASRRLGSTVLMNTEAFF. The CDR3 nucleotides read TGTGCCAGTAGGAGGTTGGGTTCTACCGTGCTAATGAACACTGAAGCTTTCTTT.

Here the CDR3 reads CASSPRLAGGDTQYF. CDR3 DNA sequence: TGTGCCAGCAGCCCTCGGCTAGCGGGGGGGGATACGCAGTATTTT. The rearrangement links TRBV5-4 to TRBJ2-3; 12 nucleotides align to TRBD2. The length of the CDR3 is 15 residues. Per the germline V gene, CDR1 is SGHNT and CDR2 is YYREEE (reference sequence). Trimming at V came to 4 bases and at J to 6 bases, leaving 6 bases not matched to a gene.

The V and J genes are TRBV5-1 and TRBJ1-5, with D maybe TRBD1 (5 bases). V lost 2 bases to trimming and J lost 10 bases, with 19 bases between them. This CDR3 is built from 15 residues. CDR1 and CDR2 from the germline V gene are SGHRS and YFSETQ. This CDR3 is CASSLLGGMGEPQHF. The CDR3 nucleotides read TGCGCCAGCAGCTTATTAGGAGGGATGGGGGAACCCCAGCATTTT.

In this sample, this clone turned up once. The CDR3, as DNA: TGTGCCAGTAGTATACTCTCGGCAGGCAAACTGTTTTTT. It encodes CASSILSAGKLFF. The chain employs TRBV19 and TRBJ1-4, with D uncertain. Trimming cost V 2 bases and J 11 bases, with 12 bases left between them. The CDR3 contains 13 residues. Looked up from germline, CDR1 is LNHDA and CDR2 is SQIVND (reference sequence). Looking up the rest from reference TRBV19 and TRBJ1-4 gives the full variable domain: DGGITQSPKYLFRKEGQNVTLSCEQNLNHDAMYWYRQDPGQGLRLIYYSQIVNDFQKGDIAEGYSVSREKKESFPLTVTSAQKNPTAFYLCASSILSAGKLFFGSGTQLSVL.

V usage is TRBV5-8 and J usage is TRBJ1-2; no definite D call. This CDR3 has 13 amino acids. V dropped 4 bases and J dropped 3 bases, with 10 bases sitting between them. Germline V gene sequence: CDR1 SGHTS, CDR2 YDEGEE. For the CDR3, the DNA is TGTGCCAGCAGCCCCACCGAGTACTATGGCTACACCTTC. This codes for CASSPTEYYGYTF.

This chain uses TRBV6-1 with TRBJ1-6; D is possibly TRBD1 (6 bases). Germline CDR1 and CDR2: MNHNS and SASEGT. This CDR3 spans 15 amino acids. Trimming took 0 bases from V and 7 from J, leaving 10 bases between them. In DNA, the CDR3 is TGTGCCAGCAGTGAAGCGGAACAGGGCAATTCACCCCTCCACTTT. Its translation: CASSEAEQGNSPLHF.

The CDR3 DNA reads TGTGCCAGCAGACTGGGGGCGTCTAATGAAAAACTGTTTTTT. Its translation is CASRLGASNEKLFF. The chain uses TRBV6-6 and TRBJ1-4; a weak D match, TRBD1 (6 bases). From germline, CDR1 is MNHNY and CDR2 SVGAGI (reference sequence). V was pared by 6 bases and J by 3 bases, with 11 bases between. This CDR3 has 14 residues.

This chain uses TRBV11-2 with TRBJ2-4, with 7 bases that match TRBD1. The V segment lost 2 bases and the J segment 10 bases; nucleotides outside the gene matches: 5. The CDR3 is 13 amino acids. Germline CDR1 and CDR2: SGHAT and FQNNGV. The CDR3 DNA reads TGTGCCAGCAGCTTAACCAGACAGGGAATTCAGTACTTC. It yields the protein CASSLTRQGIQYF.

CDR3 nucleotides: TGCGCCAGCAGCCAAGACAGGGGGAACACTGAAGCTTTCTTT. It yields the protein CASSQDRGNTEAFF. This chain uses TRBV4-3 with TRBJ1-1; weak D call: TRBD1 (6 bases). The V and J ends lost 0 bases and 1 base respectively, with 6 bases between them. This CDR3 region has 14 residues. The germline V gene has CDR1 LGHNA and CDR2 YSLEER.

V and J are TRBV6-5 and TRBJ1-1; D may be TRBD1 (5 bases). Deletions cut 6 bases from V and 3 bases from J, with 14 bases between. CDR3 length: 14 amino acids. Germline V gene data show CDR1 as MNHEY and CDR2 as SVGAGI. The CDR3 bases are TGTGCCAGCAGCCCTCGCGGGGGATACACTGAAGCTTTCTTT. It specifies CASSPRGGYTEAFF.

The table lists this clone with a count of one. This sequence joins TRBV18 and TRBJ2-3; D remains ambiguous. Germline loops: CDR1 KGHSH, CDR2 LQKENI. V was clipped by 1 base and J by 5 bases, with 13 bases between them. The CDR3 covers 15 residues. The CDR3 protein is CASSPRGSLGDTQYF. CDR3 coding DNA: TGTGCCAGCTCACCACGGGGTTCCTTGGGAGATACGCAGTATTTT.

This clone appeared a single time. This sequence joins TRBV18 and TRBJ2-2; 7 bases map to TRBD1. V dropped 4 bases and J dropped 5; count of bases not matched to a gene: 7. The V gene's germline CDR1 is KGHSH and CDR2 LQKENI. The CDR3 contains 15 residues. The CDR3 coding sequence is TGTGCCAGCTCACGAGAGACAGGGCTTACCGGGGAGCTGTTTTTT. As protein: CASSRETGLTGELFF.